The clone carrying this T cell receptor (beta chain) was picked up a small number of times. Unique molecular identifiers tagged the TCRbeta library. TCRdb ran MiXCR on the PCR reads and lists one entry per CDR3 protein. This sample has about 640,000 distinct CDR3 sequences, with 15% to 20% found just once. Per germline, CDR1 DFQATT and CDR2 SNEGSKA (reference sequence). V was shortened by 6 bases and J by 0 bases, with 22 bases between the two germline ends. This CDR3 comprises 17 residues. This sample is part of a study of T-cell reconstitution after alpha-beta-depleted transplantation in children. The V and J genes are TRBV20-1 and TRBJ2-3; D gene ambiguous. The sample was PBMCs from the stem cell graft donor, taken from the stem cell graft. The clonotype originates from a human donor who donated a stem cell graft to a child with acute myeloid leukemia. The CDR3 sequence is CSARRFSARLSTDTQYF. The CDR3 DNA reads TGCAGTGCCCGTCGATTCTCAGCGCGGCTTAGCACAGATACGCAGTATTTT.